The present T cell receptor beta chain was sequenced within a study of blood T cell repertoires in COVID-19. Overall study: The origin of the acute and convalescent COVID-19 samples was the United States, Italy and Spain. From T cells, B-cell-depleted T cells, or PBMCs came the material, which was cDNA or gDNA.

Germline V gene sequence: CDR1 SGHRS, CDR2 YFSETQ. With 4 bases removed from V and 3 bases from J, the gap between germline ends came to 19 bases. The CDR3 is 16 residues long. This clone was seen a single time. Under the authors' procedure: How many nucleated cells were present was estimated from reference gene primer amplification. Sequenced by immunoSEQ multiplex PCR; TCRdb stores in-frame clones only, minus some. From that table come the V and J calls and clone size; the DNA was used to work out D and trimming. The table lists around 130,000 clones, around nine tenths of them singletons. This receptor was taken from a woman between 50 and 59 years old with acute or convalescent COVID-19. The chain combines TRBV5-1 with TRBJ1-1; D is ambiguous. Specimen: peripheral blood. The CDR3 DNA reads TGCGCCAGCAGCCTAATAGTAGGAGTCATGGACACTGAAGCTTTCTTT. It translates to CASSLIVGVMDTEAFF.